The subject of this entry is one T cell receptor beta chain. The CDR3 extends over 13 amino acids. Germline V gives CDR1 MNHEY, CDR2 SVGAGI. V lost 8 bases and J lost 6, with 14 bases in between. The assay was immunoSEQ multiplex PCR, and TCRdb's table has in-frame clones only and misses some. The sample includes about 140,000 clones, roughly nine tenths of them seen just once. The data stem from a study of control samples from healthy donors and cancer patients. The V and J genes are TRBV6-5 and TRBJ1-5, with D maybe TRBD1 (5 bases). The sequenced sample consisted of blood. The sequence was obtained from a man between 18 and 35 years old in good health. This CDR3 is CASGQGSFQPQHF. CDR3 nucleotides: TGTGCCAGCGGGCAGGGAAGTTTTCAGCCCCAGCATTTT.